This T cell receptor (beta chain) was sequenced for a study of blood T cell repertoires in COVID-19. At the level of the study: Sources were T cells, B-cell-depleted T cells, or PBMCs; the material itself was cDNA or gDNA.

CDR1 SGHRS and CDR2 YFSETQ come from the germline V gene. V was clipped by 4 bases and J by 4 bases, with 17 bases between them. The length of the CDR3 is 15 residues. Sequencing was performed with immunoSEQ multiplex PCR; in TCRdb, only in-frame clones are kept and a portion is missing. The sample has 130,000 or so clones; approximately 71% are singletons. This clone appeared a few times. The receptor was isolated from a human donor in a cohort sampled during active COVID-19. The rearrangement joins TRBV5-1 to TRBJ1-1; TRBD1 is a possible D gene (6 bases). Sequences were obtained from peripheral blood. The CDR3 here is CASSLGQSGSTEAFF. CDR3 sequence (DNA): TGCGCCAGCAGCCTTGGACAGTCGGGGAGCACTGAAGCTTTCTTT. The complete variable domain, with remaining parts taken from reference TRBV5-1 and TRBJ1-1, reads KAGVTQTPRYLIKTRGQQVTLSCSPISGHRSVSWYQQTPGQGLQFLFEYFSETQRNKGNFPGRFSGRQFSNSRSEMNVSTLELGDSALYLCASSLGQSGSTEAFFGQGTRLTVV.